Following are 26 T cell receptor beta chains from one sample sequenced in a study of shared clonotypes between healthy human individuals. Positive CCR7 selection of CD45RO-negative cells yielded the naive CD8 cells, and terminally differentiated effector memory CD45RA+ cells were excluded. Data came from immunoSEQ multiplex PCR; TCRdb stores just in-frame clones and leaves some out. The data contain some 2,000,000 clones, 85% to 95% of them seen just once; the ten biggest clones take up around 1.1%. Material: naive CD8+ T cells sorted from blood. The receptor set was obtained from a man between 18 and 35 years old in good health.

This clone was found once. The V call is TRBV7-6, the J call TRBJ2-7; D ambiguous. This CDR3 is built from 14 residues. V was shortened by 0 bases and J by 3 bases, with 9 bases between the two germline ends. Germline loops: CDR1 SGHVS, CDR2 FNYEAQ. In DNA form, the CDR3 reads TGTGCCAGCAGCTTAGCGCTGGCAGACTACGAGCAGTACTTC. Its protein product is CASSLALADYEQYF.

This chain links TRBV6-5 with TRBJ2-2, with D hard to call. The V gene lost 0 bases and the J gene lost 5 bases, with 7 bases spanning the gap. Germline CDR1 MNHEY, CDR2 SVGAGI. The CDR3 runs to 14 residues. The CDR3 DNA is TGTGCCAGCAGTTACTCGTGGGCGACCGGGGAGCTGTTTTTT. Amino acid sequence: CASSYSWATGELFF.

The chain joins TRBV27 to TRBJ1-5, with TRBD1 matching 10 bases. V gave up 2 bases and J gave up 6 bases; unmatched junction bases: 7. The germline V gene encodes CDR1 MNHEY and CDR2 SMNVEV (reference sequence). The CDR3 sequence is 16 residues long. The CDR3 sequence: CASSLMTGGEAQPQHF. The CDR3 bases are TGTGCCAGCAGTTTAATGACAGGGGGCGAAGCTCAGCCCCAGCATTTT.

The rearrangement joins TRBV10-2 to TRBJ2-1; tentative D call: TRBD2 (6 bases). There are 14 residues in the CDR3. Germline CDR1 is WSHSY and CDR2 is SAAADI. V lost 2 bases to trimming and J lost 6 bases, with 11 bases between them. CDR3 sequence (DNA): TGCGCCAGCAGTGAGGGGGTCGGGGGCAATGAGCAGTTCTTC. Residues: CASSEGVGGNEQFF.

This chain connects TRBV5-6 to TRBJ2-1; no firm D call. Germline CDR1 SGHDT, CDR2 YYEEEE. The CDR3 is 19 amino acids. V was shortened by 0 bases and J by 8 bases, with 27 bases between the two germline ends. The CDR3 DNA sequence: TGTGCCAGCAGCTTGGATAGGGCAAGTTTGGAGACCTTCTTAGATGAGCAGTTCTTC. It specifies CASSLDRASLETFLDEQFF.

V gene TRBV7-9 combines with J gene TRBJ2-5; 9 nucleotides align to TRBD2. The better agreement between TRBJ2-7 and the DNA end casts doubt on the J call. This CDR3 spans 18 amino acids. CDR1 SEHNR and CDR2 FQNEAQ come from the germline V gene (reference sequence). The CDR3 here is CASSLPVAGATSSYEQYF. For the CDR3, the DNA is TGTGCCAGCAGCTTACCGGTAGCGGGGGCCACAAGCTCCTACGAGCAGTACTTC.

The gene calls are TRBV5-6 and TRBJ2-7; 8 bases map to TRBD1. V was clipped by 4 bases and J by 5 bases; unmatched bases: 14. The germline gives CDR1 SGHDT, CDR2 YYEEEE. The CDR3 loop spans 16 amino acids. The CDR3 bases are TGTGCCAGCAGCCTCCAGACGGCAGGGGGCTTCCACGAGCAGTACTTC. Its translation: CASSLQTAGGFHEQYF.

This clone was counted a single time. The chain recombines TRBV7-9 with TRBJ2-3; D ambiguous. The CDR3 loop spans 15 amino acids. Trimming pared 4 bases from V and 4 bases from J, leaving 15 bases between. Looked up from germline, CDR1 is SEHNR and CDR2 is FQNEAQ (reference sequence). The CDR3 coding sequence is TGTGCCAGCAGCTCCCAGGCAGGTGGCGCAGATACGCAGTATTTT. Translating it yields CASSSQAGGADTQYF. The full variable domain, its missing parts supplied by reference TRBV7-9 and TRBJ2-3, is DTGVSQNPRHKITKRGQNVTFRCDPISEHNRLYWYRQTLGQGPEFLTYFQNEAQLEKSRLLSDRFSAERPKGSFSTLEIQRTEQGDSAMYLCASSSQAGGADTQYFGPGTRLTVL.

The gene calls are TRBV6-5 and TRBJ1-1, with 7 bases that match TRBD1. This CDR3 spans 15 amino acids. The germline gives CDR1 MNHEY, CDR2 SVGAGI. V dropped 5 bases and J dropped 0; count of bases not matched to a gene: 6. As DNA, the CDR3 is TGTGCCAGCAGTCCCGGGACAGCTATGAACACTGAAGCTTTCTTT. Translating it yields CASSPGTAMNTEAFF.

This sequence joins TRBV4-1 and TRBJ1-1, with D perhaps matching TRBD1 (5 bases). The V gene's germline CDR1 is MGHRA and CDR2 YSYEKL. V lost 4 bases to trimming and J lost 0 bases, with 9 bases between them. The CDR3 has 14 amino acids. CDR3 sequence (DNA): TGCGCCAGCAGCCCGGGACCGATGAACACTGAAGCTTTCTTT. This encodes CASSPGPMNTEAFF.

The V call is TRBV30, the J call TRBJ2-5; 9 positions agree with TRBD1. With 2 bases clipped from V and 3 bases from J, the junction kept 7 bases outside the gene matches. The CDR3 runs to 15 residues. CDR1 and CDR2 from the germline V gene are GTSNPN and SVGIG (reference sequence). The CDR3, as DNA: TGTGCCTGGAGTTGGACCGGGACAGGGAAAGAGACCCAGTACTTC. This sequence encodes CAWSWTGTGKETQYF.

The chain uses TRBV6-5 and TRBJ1-2, with a weak D call TRBD1 (5 bases). Germline assignment: CDR1 MNHEY and CDR2 SVGAGI. V was clipped by 4 bases and J by 2 bases, with 11 bases between them. The CDR3 is 14 amino acids. This chain's CDR3 is CASSSWGNNYGYTF. As DNA, the CDR3 is TGTGCCAGCAGTTCCTGGGGGAACAACTATGGCTACACCTTC.

The chain has TRBV6-5 and TRBJ2-7; a weak D match, TRBD2 (7 bases). V was clipped by 4 bases and J by 2 bases, with 12 bases between them. The CDR3 has 14 residues. Germline V gene data show CDR1 as MNHEY and CDR2 as SVGAGI. The CDR3 is CASSFGGPAYEQYF. The CDR3 DNA reads as TGTGCCAGCAGTTTCGGGGGGCCAGCCTACGAGCAGTACTTC.

The chain has TRBV9 and TRBJ2-5, with 7 bases aligning to TRBD1. The germline gives CDR1 SGDLS, CDR2 YYNGEE. The V gene end was trimmed by 0 bases and the J gene end by 3 bases; junction bases not matched to a gene: 5. The CDR3 totals 15 residues. The CDR3 region is CASSVEGGAEETQYF. CDR3 bases: TGTGCCAGCAGCGTAGAAGGGGGCGCAGAAGAGACCCAGTACTTC.

This clone was found a few times. The identical CDR3 is also encoded by other nucleotide sequences in the sample. V and J are TRBV27 and TRBJ2-7; D call uncertain. Per the germline V gene, CDR1 is MNHEY and CDR2 is SMNVEV (reference sequence). Trimming took 4 bases from V and 0 from J, leaving 7 bases between them. CDR3 size: 13 residues. The CDR3 is CASSYQSSYEQYF. CDR3 in DNA: TGTGCCAGCAGTTACCAGAGCTCCTACGAGCAGTACTTC.

This clone is a singleton in its sample. Other nucleotide sequences in the sample specify the same CDR3. This chain links TRBV27 with TRBJ1-5; D unresolved. CDR1 is MNHEY, CDR2 SMNVEV, per germline (reference sequence). The V end was cut by 1 base, the J end by 0 bases, with 4 bases between. The CDR3 has 14 amino acids. The CDR3 spells CASSLFSSNQPQHF. CDR3 coding DNA: TGTGCCAGCAGTTTATTCAGTAGCAATCAGCCCCAGCATTTT.

The chain couples TRBV5-1 to TRBJ2-7; D gene uncertain. The CDR3 spans 12 residues. Germline V CDR1 and CDR2: SGHRS, YFSETQ. The ends were cut back, 3 bases at V and 4 bases at J, with 8 bases in the middle. The CDR3 loop reads CASSWTVYEQYF. In DNA, the CDR3 is TGCGCCAGCAGCTGGACGGTTTACGAGCAGTACTTC.

The chain couples TRBV19 to TRBJ2-1; D is possibly TRBD2 (5 bases). Trimming removed 2 bases at V and 5 bases at J, with 19 bases between. In germline, CDR1 is LNHDA, CDR2 SQIVND (reference sequence). The CDR3 has 17 residues. CDR3 bases: TGTGCCAGTAGTATACTAAACTCTGGGAGAATCGACAATGAGCAGTTCTTC. The encoded protein is CASSILNSGRIDNEQFF.

The chain links TRBV29-1 to TRBJ2-1, with 9 bases matching TRBD1. Germline-derived CDR1 and CDR2 are SQVTM and ANQGSEA. V dropped 5 bases and J dropped 10; count of bases not matched to a gene: 15. The CDR3 spans 15 residues. CDR3 residues: CSVPPTGQGSYEQFF. In nucleotides, the CDR3 is TGCAGCGTTCCACCCACGGGACAGGGTTCGTACGAGCAGTTCTTC.

As concerns this clone: Other DNA sequences in the sample encode the same CDR3. This chain uses TRBV7-2 with TRBJ2-1, with 12 positions matching TRBD2. After removal of 2 bases from V and 7 bases from J, the junction contained 3 bases not matched to a gene. Germline V lookup: CDR1 SGHTA, CDR2 FQGNSA. The CDR3 is 15 amino acids. CDR3 DNA sequence: TGTGCCAGCAGCTTACTAGCGGGAGGGCCAAATGAGCAGTTCTTC. This translates into CASSLLAGGPNEQFF.

The chain is built from TRBV27 and TRBJ1-1; 10 bases fit TRBD1. V gave up 6 bases and J gave up 8 bases; unmatched junction bases: 6. This CDR3 is 13 amino acids long. Germline CDR1 reads MNHEY; CDR2 reads SMNVEV (reference sequence). The CDR3 spells CASRPTGGAEAFF. The CDR3 bases are TGTGCCAGCAGACCGACAGGGGGCGCCGAAGCTTTCTTT.

DNA of the CDR3: TGTGCCAGCAGCTTAGGGCTGCCGGGAATCGACCAAGAGACCCAGTACTTC. This gives the protein CASSLGLPGIDQETQYF. This chain uses TRBV11-3 with TRBJ2-5; D possibly corresponds to TRBD2 (5 bases). Trimming left V 1 base short and J 0 bases short, with 15 bases between. The CDR3 is 17 amino acids. CDR1 and CDR2 from the germline V gene are SGHNT and YENEEA.

CDR3 DNA: TGTGCCAGCAGACACAGACAGGGCCCACCAAAAGACGAGCAGTACTTC. Its protein is CASRHRQGPPKDEQYF. The V and J genes are TRBV28 and TRBJ2-7; 7 bases are shared with TRBD1. This CDR3 has 16 residues. With V trimmed by 6 bases and J by 5 bases, 16 bases remained unmatched. CDR1 and CDR2 (germline): MDHEN, SYDVKM. Full variable domain (missing parts from reference TRBV28 and TRBJ2-7): DVKVTQSSRYLVKRTGEKVFLECVQDMDHENMFWYRQDPGLGLRLIYFSYDVKMKEKGDIPEGYSVSREKKERFSLILESASTNQTSMYLCASRHRQGPPKDEQYFGPGTRLTVT.

This clone was recorded only once. This chain uses TRBV28 with TRBJ2-3; D is ambiguous. Germline V gene sequence: CDR1 MDHEN, CDR2 SYDVKM. V was cut by 4 bases and J by 0 bases, with 17 bases left in between. There are 17 residues in the CDR3. The CDR3 DNA is TGTGCCAGCAGTTCGACCCCCCGACTGGGCAGCACAGATACGCAGTATTTT. Translation gives CASSSTPRLGSTDTQYF.

The CDR3, as DNA: TGCAGCGTTGATCGTGCAGACCTGATGAACACTGAAGCTTTCTTT. Its protein product is CSVDRADLMNTEAFF. The chain recombines TRBV29-1 with TRBJ1-1, with D hard to call. The V gene lost 3 bases and the J gene lost 0 bases, with 14 bases spanning the gap. Germline V gene lookup returns CDR1 SQVTM and CDR2 ANQGSEA. The CDR3 sequence is 15 residues long.

V usage is TRBV5-6 and J usage is TRBJ1-2; D is unclear. Between the trimmed V and J ends, which lost 1 base and 4 bases, there was a span of 17 bases. The CDR3 covers 16 residues. The V gene's germline CDR1 is SGHDT and CDR2 YYEEEE. CDR3 residues: CASSLSQTEFRYGYTF. In DNA, the CDR3 is TGTGCCAGCAGCTTGAGCCAGACGGAGTTTCGCTATGGCTACACCTTC.